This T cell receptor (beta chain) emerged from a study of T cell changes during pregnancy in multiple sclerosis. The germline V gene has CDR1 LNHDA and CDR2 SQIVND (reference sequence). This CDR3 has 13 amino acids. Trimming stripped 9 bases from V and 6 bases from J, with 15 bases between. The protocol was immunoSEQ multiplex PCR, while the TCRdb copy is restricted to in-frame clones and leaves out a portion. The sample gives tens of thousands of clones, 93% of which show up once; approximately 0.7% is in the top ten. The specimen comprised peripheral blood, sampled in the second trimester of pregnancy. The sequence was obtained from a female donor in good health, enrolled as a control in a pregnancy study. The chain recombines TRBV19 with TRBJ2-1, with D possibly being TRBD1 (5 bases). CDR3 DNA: TGTGCCAGCATCGCTAGGGGAAGCAATGAGCAGTTCTTC. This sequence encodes CASIARGSNEQFF.